These 20 T cell receptor beta chains originate from one sample sequenced in a study of cytomegalovirus exposure and HLA in healthy donors. Assay: immunoSEQ multiplex PCR; the TCRdb copy retains only in-frame clones and omits some. The top ten clones hold 2% to 2.5% of a sample with tens of thousands of clones, over 90% of them seen once. Sample: PBMCs. Every receptor here comes from a man between 18 and 35 years old in good health and CMV-seronegative.

The V call is TRBV21-1, the J call TRBJ1-1; the D call TRBD1 from the table was never checked on the DNA. TRBV21-1 has pseudogene status. CDR3 length: 11 residues. CDR3 sequence: CASSKQVRAFF. The CDR3 DNA reads TGTGCCAGCAGCAAACAGGTGCGAGCTTTCTTT.

V and J are TRBV30 and TRBJ1-3; no clear D gene. This CDR3 contains 13 residues. CDR1 and CDR2 (germline): GTSNPN, SVGIG (reference sequence). Trimming pared 5 bases from V and 0 bases from J, leaving 8 bases between. The CDR3 sequence is CAWEQISGNTIYF. CDR3 coding DNA: TGTGCCTGGGAACAGATCTCTGGAAACACCATATATTTT.

This clone was seen just once. CDR3 sequence reads: CASSISMRGTRADTQYF. The CDR3 nucleotides read TGTGCCAGTAGTATATCGATGCGGGGAACACGCGCAGATACGCAGTATTTT. The rearrangement uses TRBV19 and TRBJ2-3; possible D gene TRBD2, 6 bases. Trimming removed 2 bases from V and 4 bases from J, with 19 bases in between. The CDR3 runs to 17 residues. The germline V gene encodes CDR1 LNHDA and CDR2 SQIVND (reference sequence). The whole variable domain, remainder taken from reference TRBV19 and TRBJ2-3, is DGGITQSPKYLFRKEGQNVTLSCEQNLNHDAMYWYRQDPGQGLRLIYYSQIVNDFQKGDIAEGYSVSREKKESFPLTVTSAQKNPTAFYLCASSISMRGTRADTQYFGPGTRLTVL.

The rearrangement links TRBV4-1 to TRBJ1-1; D is possibly TRBD1 (5 bases). With 0 bases removed from V and 0 bases from J, the gap between germline ends came to 11 bases. Per germline, CDR1 MGHRA and CDR2 YSYEKL. CDR3 length: 16 residues. CDR3 region: CASSQESTAMNTEAFF. CDR3 DNA sequence: TGCGCCAGCAGCCAAGAATCGACAGCCATGAACACTGAAGCTTTCTTT.

This clone has just one count. The chain has TRBV6-6 and TRBJ2-1; 8 nucleotides agree with TRBD1. After removal of 5 bases from V and 15 bases from J, the junction contained 9 bases not matched to a gene. The CDR3 is 12 residues long. CDR1 and CDR2 (germline): MNHNY, SVGAGI (reference sequence). The CDR3: CASSPGQGIRFF. The CDR3 DNA follows: TGTGCCAGCAGTCCCGGACAGGGAATTAGGTTCTTC.

The rearrangement joins TRBV6-1 to TRBJ1-1; D not resolved. V lost 0 bases and J lost 3, with 5 bases in between. There are 13 residues in the CDR3. CDR1 is MNHNS and CDR2 is SASEGT in the germline V gene. This CDR3 is CASSEAGYTEAFF. CDR3 in DNA: TGTGCCAGCAGTGAAGCTGGCTACACTGAAGCTTTCTTT.

The CDR3 DNA follows: TGTGCCAGCAGCCCGGGGGGGGCTAATGAAAAACTGTTTTTT. Translating gives CASSPGGANEKLFF. The genes are TRBV4-2 and TRBJ1-4, with a weak D call TRBD1 (5 bases). The CDR3 is 14 residues long. Germline V gene data show CDR1 as LGHNA and CDR2 as YNFKEQ. Trimming left V 4 bases short and J 3 bases short, with 9 bases between.

V gene TRBV5-5 combines with J gene TRBJ2-7; D may be TRBD1 (6 bases). Between the trimmed V and J ends, which lost 4 bases and 0 bases, there was a span of 11 bases. Germline CDR1 and CDR2: SGHKS and YYEKEE (reference sequence). This CDR3 spans 14 amino acids. The CDR3: CASSPRDNSYEQYF. CDR3 in DNA: TGTGCCAGCAGCCCCCGGGACAACTCCTACGAGCAGTACTTC.

This sequence joins TRBV5-4 and TRBJ2-3; D not certain. V lost 0 bases, J lost 0 bases, and 11 bases lay in between. Germline-derived CDR1 and CDR2 are SGHNT and YYREEE (reference sequence). The CDR3 spans 16 residues. CDR3 DNA: TGTGCCAGCAGCTTGGTTGGCGGTACTAGCACAGATACGCAGTATTTT. The encoded protein is CASSLVGGTSTDTQYF.

The V gene is TRBV2, the J gene TRBJ1-2; 10 bases match TRBD1. Germline V gives CDR1 SNHLY, CDR2 FYNNEI. V was clipped by 11 bases and J by 8 bases; unmatched bases: 11. This CDR3 is built from 13 residues. The DNA of the CDR3 is TGTGCCCGTCGACAGGGGGCGACTGGGGGCTACACCTTC. Its translation: CARRQGATGGYTF.

This rearrangement joins TRBV30 to TRBJ2-1; 7 bases map to TRBD1. Germline CDR1 and CDR2: GTSNPN and SVGIG (reference sequence). CDR3 size: 14 residues. The V gene end was trimmed by 3 bases and the J gene end by 6 bases; junction bases not matched to a gene: 8. CDR3 loop: CAWRPGTARNEQFF. The CDR3 DNA reads TGTGCCTGGAGACCCGGGACAGCCCGCAATGAGCAGTTCTTC.

The rearrangement links TRBV10-1 to TRBJ1-2, with D unclear. Trimming cost V 0 bases and J 8 bases, with 10 bases left between them. This CDR3 has 13 amino acids. Germline V gives CDR1 WNHNN, CDR2 SYGVQD (reference sequence). The CDR3: CASSESMQSGYTF. Here the CDR3 DNA reads TGCGCCAGCAGTGAGTCGATGCAAAGCGGCTACACCTTC.

The genes are TRBV5-5 and TRBJ2-2; D remains ambiguous. With 1 base removed from V and 0 bases from J, the gap between germline ends came to 4 bases. CDR3 size: 14 residues. The germline CDR1 and CDR2 sequences are SGHKS and YYEKEE (reference sequence). CDR3 nucleotide sequence: TGTGCCAGCAGCTTGACGGCGAACACCGGGGAGCTGTTTTTT. Protein product: CASSLTANTGELFF.

The chain recombines TRBV4-1 with TRBJ2-2, with D unclear. CDR1 MGHRA and CDR2 YSYEKL come from the germline V gene. With 0 bases removed from V and 7 bases from J, the gap between germline ends came to 12 bases. This CDR3 comprises 15 residues. The CDR3 DNA is TGCGCCAGCAGCCAAGAGCCACAGCAAAGCGGGGAGCTGTTTTTT. It codes for CASSQEPQQSGELFF.

This chain joins TRBV19 and TRBJ2-3, with 10 nucleotides matching TRBD2. Germline V CDR1 and CDR2: LNHDA, SQIVND (reference sequence). J was trimmed by 3 bases and V by 0 bases; bases with no gene match: 6. This CDR3 has 17 amino acids. The CDR3 nucleotides read TGTGCCAGTAGTATAGAGGGGACTAGCGTAACGACAGATACGCAGTATTTT. This encodes CASSIEGTSVTTDTQYF.

The chain employs TRBV10-3 and TRBJ2-7; D perhaps matches TRBD1 (5 bases). Germline V gene sequence: CDR1 ENHRY, CDR2 SYGVKD. The CDR3 is made up of 14 amino acids. Trimming removed 3 bases from V and 6 bases from J, with 15 bases in between. CDR3 sequence (DNA): TGTGCCATCAGTGAAGAGGCGCCAGGGTCCGAGCAGTACTTC. Translation: CAISEEAPGSEQYF.

This chain joins TRBV10-3 and TRBJ2-7, with 7 bases that match TRBD2. The CDR3 has 14 amino acids. Germline values: CDR1 ENHRY, CDR2 SYGVKD. The ends lost 4 bases at V and 1 base at J; junction bases unmatched: 4. The CDR3 nucleotides read TGTGCCATCAGTGGGGTTAGCGGGTCCTACGAGCAGTACTTC. Its protein product is CAISGVSGSYEQYF.

The chain recombines TRBV18 with TRBJ2-1; 8 nucleotides align to TRBD2. V lost 5 bases, J lost 5 bases, and 5 bases stayed unmatched. In germline, CDR1 is KGHSH, CDR2 LQKENI. This CDR3 spans 14 amino acids. The CDR3 spells CASSRSSGHNEQFF. Here the CDR3 DNA reads TGTGCCAGCTCAAGGTCTAGCGGGCACAATGAGCAGTTCTTC.

This clone has a handful of counts. The chain carries TRBV19 and TRBJ1-2; tentative D call: TRBD1 (6 bases). V lost 3 bases, J lost 5 bases, and 10 bases lay in between. Germline values: CDR1 LNHDA, CDR2 SQIVND (reference sequence). This CDR3 has 13 amino acids. Here the CDR3 reads CASSIAGAYGYTF. CDR3 DNA sequence: TGTGCCAGTAGTATTGCGGGGGCTTATGGCTACACCTTC.

The chain recombines TRBV30 with TRBJ2-7, with TRBD1 matching over 7 bases. CDR1 is GTSNPN and CDR2 is SVGIG in the germline V gene (reference sequence). V shed 3 bases, J shed 3 bases, and the junction held 2 bases outside the gene matches. CDR3 length: 12 amino acids. CDR3 coding DNA: TGTGCCTGGAGGACAGGGTTCTACGAGCAGTACTTC. It specifies CAWRTGFYEQYF.